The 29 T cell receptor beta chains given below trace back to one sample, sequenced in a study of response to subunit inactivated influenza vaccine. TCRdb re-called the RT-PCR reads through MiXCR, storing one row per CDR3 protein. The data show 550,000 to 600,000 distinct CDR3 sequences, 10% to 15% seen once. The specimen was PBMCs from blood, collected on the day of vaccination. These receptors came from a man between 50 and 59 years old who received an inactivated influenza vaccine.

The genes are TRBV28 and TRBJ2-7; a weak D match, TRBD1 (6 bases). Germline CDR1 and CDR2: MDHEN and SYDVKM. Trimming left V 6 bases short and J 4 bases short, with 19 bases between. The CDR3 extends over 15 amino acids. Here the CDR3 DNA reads TGTGCCAGCAGCCTTCTCGGACAGTTCTTTTACGAGCAGTACTTC. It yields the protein CASSLLGQFFYEQYF.

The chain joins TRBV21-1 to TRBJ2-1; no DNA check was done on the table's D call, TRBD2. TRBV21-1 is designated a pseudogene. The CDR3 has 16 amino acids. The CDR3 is CASSGSGPSSYNEQFF. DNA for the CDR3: TGTGCCAGCAGCGGTAGCGGGCCTAGCTCCTACAATGAGCAGTTCTTC.

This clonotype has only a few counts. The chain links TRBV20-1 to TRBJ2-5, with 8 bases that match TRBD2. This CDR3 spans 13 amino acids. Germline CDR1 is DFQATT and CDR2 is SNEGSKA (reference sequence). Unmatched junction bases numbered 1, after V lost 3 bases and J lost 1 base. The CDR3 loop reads CSASSGSQETQYF. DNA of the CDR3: TGCAGTGCTAGCAGCGGGAGCCAAGAGACCCAGTACTTC.

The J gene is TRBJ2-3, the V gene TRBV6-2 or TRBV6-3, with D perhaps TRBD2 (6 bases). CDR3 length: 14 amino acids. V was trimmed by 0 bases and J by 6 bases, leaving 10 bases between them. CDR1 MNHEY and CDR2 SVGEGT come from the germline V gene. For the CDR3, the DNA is TGTGCCAGCAGTTACTCGGCGGGAAGTGATACGCAGTATTTT. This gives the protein CASSYSAGSDTQYF.

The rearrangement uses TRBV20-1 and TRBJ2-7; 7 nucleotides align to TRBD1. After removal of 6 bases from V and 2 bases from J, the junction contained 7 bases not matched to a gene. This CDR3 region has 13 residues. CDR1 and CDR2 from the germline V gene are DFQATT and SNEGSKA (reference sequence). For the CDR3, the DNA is TGCAGTGCCGGGGACAGCGTCACCTACGAGCAGTACTTC. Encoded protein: CSAGDSVTYEQYF.

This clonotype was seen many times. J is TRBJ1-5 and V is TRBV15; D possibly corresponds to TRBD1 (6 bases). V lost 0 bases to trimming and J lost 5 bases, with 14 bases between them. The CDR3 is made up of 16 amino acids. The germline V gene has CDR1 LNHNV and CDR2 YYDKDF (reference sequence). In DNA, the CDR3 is TGTGCCACCAGCAGAGATCGGTCAGGGGCCCATCAGCCCCAGCATTTT. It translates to CATSRDRSGAHQPQHF.

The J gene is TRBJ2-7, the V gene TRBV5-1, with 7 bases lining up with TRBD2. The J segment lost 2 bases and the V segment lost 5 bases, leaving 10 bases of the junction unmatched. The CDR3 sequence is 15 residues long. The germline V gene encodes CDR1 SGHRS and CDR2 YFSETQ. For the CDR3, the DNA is TGCGCCAGCAGGTACACAGATCTAGCGGCCTACGAGCAGTACTTC. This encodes CASRYTDLAAYEQYF.

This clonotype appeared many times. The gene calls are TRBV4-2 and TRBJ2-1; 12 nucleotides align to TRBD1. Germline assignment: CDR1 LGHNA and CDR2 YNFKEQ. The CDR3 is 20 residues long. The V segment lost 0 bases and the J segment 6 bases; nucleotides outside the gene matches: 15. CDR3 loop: CASSQEKISPGTGGLNEQFF. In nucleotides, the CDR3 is TGTGCCAGCAGCCAAGAAAAGATATCCCCCGGGACAGGGGGCCTCAATGAGCAGTTCTTC.

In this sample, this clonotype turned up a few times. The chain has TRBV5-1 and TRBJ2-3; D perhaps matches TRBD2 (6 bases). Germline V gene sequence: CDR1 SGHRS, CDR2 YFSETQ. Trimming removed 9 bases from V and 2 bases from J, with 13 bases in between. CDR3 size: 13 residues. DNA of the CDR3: TGCGCCACCAGTGCGGGAACCACAGATACGCAGTATTTT. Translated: CATSAGTTDTQYF.

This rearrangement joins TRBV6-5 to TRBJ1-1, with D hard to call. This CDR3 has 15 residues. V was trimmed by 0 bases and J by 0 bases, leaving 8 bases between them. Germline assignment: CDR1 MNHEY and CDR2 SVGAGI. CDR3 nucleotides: TGTGCCAGCAGTTACTCGTACCAAATGAACACTGAAGCTTTCTTT. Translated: CASSYSYQMNTEAFF.

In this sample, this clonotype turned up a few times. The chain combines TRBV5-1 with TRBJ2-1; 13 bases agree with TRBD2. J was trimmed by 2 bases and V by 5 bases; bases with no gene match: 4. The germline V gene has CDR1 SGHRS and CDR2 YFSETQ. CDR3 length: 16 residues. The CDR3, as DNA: TGCGCCAGCAGTCCAGGACTAGCGGGGGCCTACAATGAGCAGTTCTTC. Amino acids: CASSPGLAGAYNEQFF.

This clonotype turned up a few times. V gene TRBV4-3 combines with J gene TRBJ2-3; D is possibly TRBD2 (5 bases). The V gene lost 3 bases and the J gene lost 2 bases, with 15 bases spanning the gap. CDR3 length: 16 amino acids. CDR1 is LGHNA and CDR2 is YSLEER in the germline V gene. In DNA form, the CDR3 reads TGCGCCAGCAGCCACCAAGCATCCGGGAACACAGATACGCAGTATTTT. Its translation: CASSHQASGNTDTQYF.

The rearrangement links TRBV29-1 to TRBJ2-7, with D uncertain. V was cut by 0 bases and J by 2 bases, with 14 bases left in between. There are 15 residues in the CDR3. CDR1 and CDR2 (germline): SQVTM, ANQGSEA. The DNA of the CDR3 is TGCAGCGTTGAAGATCGTGGGGTGTCAACCTACGAGCAGTACTTC. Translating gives CSVEDRGVSTYEQYF.

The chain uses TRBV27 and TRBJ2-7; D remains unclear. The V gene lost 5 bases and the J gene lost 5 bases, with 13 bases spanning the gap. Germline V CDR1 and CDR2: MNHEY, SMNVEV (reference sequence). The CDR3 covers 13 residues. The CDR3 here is CASSPWLGHEQYF. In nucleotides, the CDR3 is TGTGCCAGCAGTCCTTGGCTAGGGCACGAGCAGTACTTC.

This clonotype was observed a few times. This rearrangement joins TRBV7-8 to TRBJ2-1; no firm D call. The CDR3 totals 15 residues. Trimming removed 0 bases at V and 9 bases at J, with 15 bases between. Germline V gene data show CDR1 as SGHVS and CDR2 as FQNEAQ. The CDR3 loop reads CASSLARTVLSEQFF. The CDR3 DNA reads TGTGCCAGCAGCTTAGCCCGGACGGTTCTAAGTGAGCAGTTCTTC. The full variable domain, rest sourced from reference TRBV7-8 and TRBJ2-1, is GAGVSQSPRYKVAKRGQDVALRCDPISGHVSLFWYQQALGQGPEFLTYFQNEAQLDKSGLPSDRFFAERPEGSVSTLKIQRTQQEDSAVYLCASSLARTVLSEQFFGPGTRLTVL.

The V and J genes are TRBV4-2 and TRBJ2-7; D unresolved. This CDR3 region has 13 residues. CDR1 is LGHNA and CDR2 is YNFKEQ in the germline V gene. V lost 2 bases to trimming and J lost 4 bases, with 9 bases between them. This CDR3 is CASSQSDEYEQYF. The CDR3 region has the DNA TGTGCCAGCAGCCAATCGGACGAGTACGAGCAGTACTTC.

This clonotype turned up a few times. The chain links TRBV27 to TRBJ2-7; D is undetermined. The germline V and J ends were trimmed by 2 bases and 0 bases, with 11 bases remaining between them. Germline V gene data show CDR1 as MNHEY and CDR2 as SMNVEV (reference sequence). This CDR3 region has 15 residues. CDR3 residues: CASSLAYTSSYEQYF. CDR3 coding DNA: TGTGCCAGCAGTTTAGCTTACACGAGCTCCTACGAGCAGTACTTC.

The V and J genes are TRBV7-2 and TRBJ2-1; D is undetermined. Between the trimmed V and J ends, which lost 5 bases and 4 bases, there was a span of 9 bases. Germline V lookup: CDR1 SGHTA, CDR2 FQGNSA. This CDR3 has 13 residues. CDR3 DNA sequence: TGTGCCAGCAGCATTACAGAGTACAATGAGCAGTTCTTC. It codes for CASSITEYNEQFF.

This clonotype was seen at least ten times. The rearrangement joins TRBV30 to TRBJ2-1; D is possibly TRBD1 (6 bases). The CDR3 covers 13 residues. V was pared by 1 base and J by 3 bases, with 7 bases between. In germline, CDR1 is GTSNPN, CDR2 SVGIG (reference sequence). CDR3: CAWSETGYNEQFF. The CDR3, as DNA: TGTGCCTGGAGTGAGACAGGCTACAATGAGCAGTTCTTC.

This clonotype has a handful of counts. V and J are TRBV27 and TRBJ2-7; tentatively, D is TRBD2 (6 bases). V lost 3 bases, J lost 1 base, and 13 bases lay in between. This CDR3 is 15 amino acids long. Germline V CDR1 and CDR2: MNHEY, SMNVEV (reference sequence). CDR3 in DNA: TGTGCCAGCAGTTTGACGGGGGTCCCTTCCTACGAGCAGTACTTC. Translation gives CASSLTGVPSYEQYF.

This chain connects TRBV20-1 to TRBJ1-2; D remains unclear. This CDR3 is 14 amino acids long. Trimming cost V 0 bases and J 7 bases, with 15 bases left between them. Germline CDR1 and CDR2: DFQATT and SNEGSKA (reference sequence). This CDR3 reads CSAREQRVLGGYTF. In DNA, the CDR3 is TGCAGTGCTAGAGAACAGCGCGTCCTAGGTGGCTACACCTTC.

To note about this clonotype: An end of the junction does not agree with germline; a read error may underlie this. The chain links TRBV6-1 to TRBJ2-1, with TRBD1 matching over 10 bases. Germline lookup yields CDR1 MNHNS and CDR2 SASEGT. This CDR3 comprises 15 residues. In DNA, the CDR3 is TGTGGCAGCGGGACCCGGGACAGGGGCCCCAATGAGCAGTTCTTC. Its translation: CGSGTRDRGPNEQFF.

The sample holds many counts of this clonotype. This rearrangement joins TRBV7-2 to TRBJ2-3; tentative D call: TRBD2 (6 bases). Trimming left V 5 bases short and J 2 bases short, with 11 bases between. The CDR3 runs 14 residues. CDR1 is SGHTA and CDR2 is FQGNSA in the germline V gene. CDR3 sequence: CASSPGLTTDTQYF. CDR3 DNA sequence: TGTGCCAGCAGCCCGGGACTCACCACAGATACGCAGTATTTT.

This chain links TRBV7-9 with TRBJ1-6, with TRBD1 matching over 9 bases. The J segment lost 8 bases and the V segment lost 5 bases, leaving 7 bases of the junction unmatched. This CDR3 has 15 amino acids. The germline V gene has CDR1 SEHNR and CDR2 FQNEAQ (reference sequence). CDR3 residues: CASSPPGQGDSPLHF. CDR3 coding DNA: TGTGCCAGCAGCCCACCGGGACAGGGTGATTCACCCCTCCACTTT.

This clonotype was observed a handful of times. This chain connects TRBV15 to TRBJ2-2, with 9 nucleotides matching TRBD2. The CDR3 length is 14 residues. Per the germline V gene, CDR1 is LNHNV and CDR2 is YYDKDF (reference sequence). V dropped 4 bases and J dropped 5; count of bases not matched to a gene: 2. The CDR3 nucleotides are TGTGCCACCAGCAAAGCGGGAGGTACCGGGGAGCTGTTTTTT. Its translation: CATSKAGGTGELFF.

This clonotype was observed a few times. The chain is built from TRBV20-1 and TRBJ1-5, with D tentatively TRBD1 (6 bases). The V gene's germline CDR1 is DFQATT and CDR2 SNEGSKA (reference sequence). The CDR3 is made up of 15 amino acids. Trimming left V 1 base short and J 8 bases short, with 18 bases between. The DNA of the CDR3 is TGCAGTGCTAGAGCGGCGACAGTTCCAGGGGAGCCCCAGCATTTT. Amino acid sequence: CSARAATVPGEPQHF.

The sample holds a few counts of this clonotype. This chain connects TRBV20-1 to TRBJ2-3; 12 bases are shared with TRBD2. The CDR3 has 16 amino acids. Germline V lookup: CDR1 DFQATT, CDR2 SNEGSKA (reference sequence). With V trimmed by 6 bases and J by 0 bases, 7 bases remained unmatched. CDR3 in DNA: TGCAGTGCGATGAGACTAGCGGGGGCTAGCACAGATACGCAGTATTTT. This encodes CSAMRLAGASTDTQYF.

The CDR3 protein is CASSHPRLAGGRSKTDTQYF. CDR3 nucleotide sequence: TGTGCCAGCAGCCACCCCCGACTAGCGGGGGGGCGGTCAAAAACAGATACGCAGTATTTT. V is TRBV11-1 and J is TRBJ2-3; 14 bases are a match to TRBD2. CDR1 and CDR2 (germline): SGHAT, FQDESV (reference sequence). V shed 5 bases, J shed 3 bases, and the junction held 16 bases outside the gene matches. The CDR3 contains 20 residues.

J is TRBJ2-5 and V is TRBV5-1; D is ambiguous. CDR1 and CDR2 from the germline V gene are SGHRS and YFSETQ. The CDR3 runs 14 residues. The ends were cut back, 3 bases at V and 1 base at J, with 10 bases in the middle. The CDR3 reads CASSWSVSQETQYF. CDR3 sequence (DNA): TGCGCCAGCAGCTGGTCGGTCTCCCAAGAGACCCAGTACTTC.